This is a list of T cell receptor beta chains from one sample in a study of blood T cell repertoires in COVID-19. Here immunoSEQ multiplex PCR was the method, and the copy in TCRdb shows in-frame clones only, minus some. Counted here are approximately 140,000 clones, under 90% occurring once; the ten biggest clones make up 8.8%. Material: peripheral blood. These receptor sequences come from a woman aged 80 or over in a cohort sampled during active or convalescent COVID-19. Each CDR3 is given with its conserved first and last residue. The D gene is left open where the match is weak. Size is stated for part of the rows, as once, few or many counts, or as a class when the clone is expanded.

DNA	CDR3	size	length	D	V	J
TGTGCCTGGAAGCAGGGTATGAACACTGAAGCTTTCTTT	CAWKQGMNTEAFF	-	13	-	TRBV30	TRBJ1-1
TGTGCCATCAGTGAGACAGGGACCGATACTAACTATGGCTACACCTTC	CAISETGTDTNYGYTF	-	16	-	TRBV10-3	TRBJ1-2
TGTGCCTTGACGGCGCGGACTAATGAAAAACTGTTTTTT	CALTARTNEKLFF	-	13	-	TRBV30	TRBJ1-4
TGTGCCAGTAAGGGACAGGGGACCACCGGGGAGCTGTTTTTT	CASKGQGTTGELFF	-	14	TRBD1	TRBV9	TRBJ2-2
TGTGCCAGTAGTAGCGGGGGGGCCACGGCAGATACGCAGTATTTT	CASSSGGATADTQYF	-	15	TRBD2	TRBV19	TRBJ2-3
TGTGCCAGCAGGCGTGAGGGGGATTCGTCTTTCTTT	CASRREGDSSFF	-	12	-	TRBV12-3/TRBV12-4	TRBJ1-1
TGTGCCAGCAGCTTCCGGGACAGGGGGTGGGATGAGCAGTTCTTC	CASSFRDRGWDEQFF	-	15	TRBD1	TRBV5-4	TRBJ2-1
TGTGCCAGCAGCTTAGAGCGGGATTACTACGAGCAGTACTTC	CASSLERDYYEQYF	-	14	TRBD2	TRBV7-9	TRBJ2-7
TGTGCCAGCTCCCGAGCGGCAGGGGGAGGCTACACCTTC	CASSRAAGGGYTF	-	13	TRBD1	TRBV18	TRBJ1-2
TGTGCCAGCAGCTTAGAGAGACTTGCGGGGGGCCTCTTTGCGGAGACCCAGTACTTC	CASSLERLAGGLFAETQYF	-	19	TRBD2	TRBV7-2	TRBJ2-5
TGTGCCAGCAGGCTGGATCGAGGGAATCAGCCCCAGCATTTT	CASRLDRGNQPQHF	few	14	-	TRBV2	TRBJ1-5
TGTGCCACCAGTGTTGAGGGTAGCAATCAGCCCCAGCATTTT	CATSVEGSNQPQHF	-	14	-	TRBV24-1	TRBJ1-5
TGTGCCAGCAGCCAACAGGGAAACACCATATATTTT	CASSQQGNTIYF	-	12	-	TRBV7-9	TRBJ1-3
TGTGCCAGCAGCTCCTCGGGCAGGGGAGAAGAAAAACTGTTTTTT	CASSSSGRGEEKLFF	-	15	-	TRBV5-6	TRBJ1-4
TGTGCCAGCGGCGCACGGGGGTCAGCTGGAAACACCATATATTTT	CASGARGSAGNTIYF	-	15	-	TRBV28	TRBJ1-3
TGTGCCAGCAGCCCAGGCCTGGGACAGGCCTTAGGCGGCTACACCTTC	CASSPGLGQALGGYTF	-	16	TRBD1	TRBV7-2	TRBJ1-2
TGTGCCAGCAGCCCTCTAGGAGGGGCTAATGAGCAGTTCTTC	CASSPLGGANEQFF	many	14	-	TRBV14	TRBJ2-1
TGTGCCAGCAGCTTGGATGGGGCTGCTGAGATCACAGATACGCAGTATTTT	CASSLDGAAEITDTQYF	-	17	-	TRBV5-4	TRBJ2-3